This TCR beta chain emerged from a study of shared clonotypes between healthy human individuals. The study's findings and limits: Non-shared clonotypes were found to have lower generation probabilities than the clonotypes that were shared by all four of the sorted-subset donors. Naive subsets typically showed greater estimated richness than memory subsets.

Genomic DNA of every subset was divided equally among multiple immunoSEQ plates. Per sorted-subset replicate PCR, input was 200 to 250 ng DNA, representing around 28,000 T cell genomes. Profiled with immunoSEQ multiplex PCR; TCRdb holds only in-frame clones, not every one. The sample lists some 200,000 clones, approximately 92% occurring once. A note on this clone: The antigen remains unidentified.

The origin of this receptor is a woman in her twenties or thirties in good health. The material sequenced was naive CD4+ T cells sorted from blood. Subset indicated: CD45RA+ positively selected.

The CDR3, as DNA: TGCGCCAGCAAGACAACAGGGGGTATTGAAGCTTTCTTT. The encoded protein is CASKTTGGIEAFF. J is TRBJ1-1 and V is TRBV4-1, with 8 bases that match TRBD1. V was pared by 7 bases and J by 7 bases, with 8 bases of the junction left unmatched. This CDR3 comprises 13 residues. Germline-derived CDR1 and CDR2 are MGHRA and YSYEKL.